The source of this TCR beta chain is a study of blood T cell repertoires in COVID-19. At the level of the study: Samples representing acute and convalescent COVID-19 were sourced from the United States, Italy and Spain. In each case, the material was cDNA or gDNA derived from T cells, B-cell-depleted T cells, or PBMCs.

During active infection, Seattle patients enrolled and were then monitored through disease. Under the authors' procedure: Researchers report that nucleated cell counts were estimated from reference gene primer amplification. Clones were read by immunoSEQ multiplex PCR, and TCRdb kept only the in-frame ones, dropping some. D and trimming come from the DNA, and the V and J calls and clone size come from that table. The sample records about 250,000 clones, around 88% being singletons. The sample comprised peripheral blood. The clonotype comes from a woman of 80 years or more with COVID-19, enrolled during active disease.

For the CDR3, the DNA is TGTGCCAGCAGCTTTGGGCTAGCGGGGGGTGGTGAGCAGTTCTTC. This codes for CASSFGLAGGGEQFF. The chain combines TRBV7-6 with TRBJ2-1; 11 bases are a match to TRBD2. Losses at the gene ends were 3 bases for V and 9 bases for J; bases not matched to a gene: 7. This CDR3 is built from 15 residues. The germline gives CDR1 SGHVS, CDR2 FNYEAQ.